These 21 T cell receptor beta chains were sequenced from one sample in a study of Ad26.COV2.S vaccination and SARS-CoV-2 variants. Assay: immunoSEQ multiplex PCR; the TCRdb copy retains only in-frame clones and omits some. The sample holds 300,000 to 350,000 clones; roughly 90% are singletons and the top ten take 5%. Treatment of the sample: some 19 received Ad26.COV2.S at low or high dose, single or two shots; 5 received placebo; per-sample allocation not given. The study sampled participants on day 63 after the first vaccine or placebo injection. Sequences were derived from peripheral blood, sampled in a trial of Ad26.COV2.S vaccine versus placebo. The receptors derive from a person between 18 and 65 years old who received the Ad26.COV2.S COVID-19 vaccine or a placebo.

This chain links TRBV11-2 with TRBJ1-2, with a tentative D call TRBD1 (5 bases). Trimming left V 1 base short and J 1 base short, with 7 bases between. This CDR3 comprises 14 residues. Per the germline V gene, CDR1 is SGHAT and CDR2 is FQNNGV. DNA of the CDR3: TGTGCCAGCAGCTTAGGTCAGGGTAACTATGGCTACACCTTC. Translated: CASSLGQGNYGYTF. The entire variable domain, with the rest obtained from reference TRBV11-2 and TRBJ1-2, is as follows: EAGVAQSPRYKIIEKRQSVAFWCNPISGHATLYWYQQILGQGPKLLIQFQNNGVVDDSQLPKDRFSAERLKGVDSTLKIQPAKLEDSAVYLCASSLGQGNYGYTFGSGTRLTVV.

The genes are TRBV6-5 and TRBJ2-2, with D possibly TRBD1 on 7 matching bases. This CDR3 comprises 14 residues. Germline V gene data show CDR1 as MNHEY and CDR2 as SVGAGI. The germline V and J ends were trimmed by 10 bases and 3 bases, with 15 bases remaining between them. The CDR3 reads CATSRGADTGELFF. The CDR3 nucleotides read TGTGCCACCTCCAGGGGGGCAGACACCGGGGAGCTGTTTTTT.

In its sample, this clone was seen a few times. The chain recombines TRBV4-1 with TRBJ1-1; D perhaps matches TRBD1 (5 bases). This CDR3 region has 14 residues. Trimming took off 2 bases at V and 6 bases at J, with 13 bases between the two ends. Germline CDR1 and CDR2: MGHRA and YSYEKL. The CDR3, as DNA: TGCGCCAGCAGCCAAATGGGCAGGGAGGCTGAAGCTTTCTTT. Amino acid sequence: CASSQMGREAEAFF.

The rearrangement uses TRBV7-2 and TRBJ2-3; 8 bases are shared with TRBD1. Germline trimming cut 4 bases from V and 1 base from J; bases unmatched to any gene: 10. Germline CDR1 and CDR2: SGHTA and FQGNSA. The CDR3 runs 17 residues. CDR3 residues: CASSSPALTGGTDTQYF. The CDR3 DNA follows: TGTGCCAGCAGCTCACCTGCCTTGACAGGGGGCACAGATACGCAGTATTTT.

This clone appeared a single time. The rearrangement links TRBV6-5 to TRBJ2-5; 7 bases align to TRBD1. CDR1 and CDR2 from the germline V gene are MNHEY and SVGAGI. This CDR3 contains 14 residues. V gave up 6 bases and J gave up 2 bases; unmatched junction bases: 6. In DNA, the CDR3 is TGTGCCAGCAGGGTCGGGACAGTTCAAGAGACCCAGTACTTC. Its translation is CASRVGTVQETQYF.

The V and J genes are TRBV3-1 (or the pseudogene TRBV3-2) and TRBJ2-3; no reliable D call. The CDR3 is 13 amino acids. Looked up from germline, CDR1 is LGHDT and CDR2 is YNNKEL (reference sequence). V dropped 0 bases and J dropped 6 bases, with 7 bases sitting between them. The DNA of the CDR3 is TGTGCCAGCAGCCAAGAGCAGTGGGATACGCAGTATTTT. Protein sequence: CASSQEQWDTQYF.

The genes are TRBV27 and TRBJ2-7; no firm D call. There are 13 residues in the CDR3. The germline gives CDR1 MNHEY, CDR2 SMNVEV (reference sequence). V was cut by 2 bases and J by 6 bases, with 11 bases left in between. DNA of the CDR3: TGTGCCAGCAGTTTAGTTCAGTGGGGCGAGCAGTACTTC. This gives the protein CASSLVQWGEQYF.

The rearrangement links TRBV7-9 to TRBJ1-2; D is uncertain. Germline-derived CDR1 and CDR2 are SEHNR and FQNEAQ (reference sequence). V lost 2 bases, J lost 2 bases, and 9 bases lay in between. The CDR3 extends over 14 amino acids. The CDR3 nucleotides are TGTGCCAGCAGCTTAAGAGAGCCCAACTATGGCTACACCTTC. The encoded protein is CASSLREPNYGYTF.

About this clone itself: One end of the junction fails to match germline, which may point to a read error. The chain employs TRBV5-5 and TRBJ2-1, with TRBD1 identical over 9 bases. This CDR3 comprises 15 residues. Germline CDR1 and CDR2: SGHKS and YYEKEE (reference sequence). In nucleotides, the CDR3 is TGTGCCAGCAGCCCCGGGACAGGGTCCTTCAATGAGCAGTTCTTC. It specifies CASSPGTGSFNEQFF.

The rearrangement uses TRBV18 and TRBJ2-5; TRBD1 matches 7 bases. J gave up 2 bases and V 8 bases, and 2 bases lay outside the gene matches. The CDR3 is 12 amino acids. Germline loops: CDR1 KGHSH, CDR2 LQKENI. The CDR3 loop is CASRDSQETQYF. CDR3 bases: TGTGCCAGCCGGGACAGTCAAGAGACCCAGTACTTC.

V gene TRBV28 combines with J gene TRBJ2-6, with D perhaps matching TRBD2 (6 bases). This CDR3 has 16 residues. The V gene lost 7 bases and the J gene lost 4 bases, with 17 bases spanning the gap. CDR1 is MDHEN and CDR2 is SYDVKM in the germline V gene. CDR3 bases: TGTGCCAGCACCAATTGGGGGGTTTCAGGGGCCAACGTCCTGACTTTC. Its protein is CASTNWGVSGANVLTF.

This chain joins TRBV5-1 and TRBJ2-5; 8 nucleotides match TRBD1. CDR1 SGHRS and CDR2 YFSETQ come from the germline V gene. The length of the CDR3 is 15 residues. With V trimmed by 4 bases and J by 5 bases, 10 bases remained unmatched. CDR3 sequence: CASSTRQGRRETQYF. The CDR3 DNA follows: TGCGCCAGCAGCACAAGACAGGGGAGAAGGGAGACCCAGTACTTC.

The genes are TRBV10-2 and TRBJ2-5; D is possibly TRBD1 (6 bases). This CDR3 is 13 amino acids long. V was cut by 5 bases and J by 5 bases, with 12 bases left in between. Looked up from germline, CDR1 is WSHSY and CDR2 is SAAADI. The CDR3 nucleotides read TGCGCCAGCAGTCCGGACAGTGAGGAGACCCAGTACTTC. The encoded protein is CASSPDSEETQYF.

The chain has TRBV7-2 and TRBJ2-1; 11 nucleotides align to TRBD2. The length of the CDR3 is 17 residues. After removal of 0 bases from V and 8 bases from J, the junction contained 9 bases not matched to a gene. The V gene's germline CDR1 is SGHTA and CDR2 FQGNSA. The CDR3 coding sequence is TGTGCCAGCAGCTTAGCTAGCGGGAGGGCTGATTACTATGAGCAGTTCTTC. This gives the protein CASSLASGRADYYEQFF.

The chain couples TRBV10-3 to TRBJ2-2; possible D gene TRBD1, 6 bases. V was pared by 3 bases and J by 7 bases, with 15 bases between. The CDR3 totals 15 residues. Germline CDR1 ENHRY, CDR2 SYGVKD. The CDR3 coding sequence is TGTGCCATCAGTGATTGGCAGGGGCTGGTCGGGGAGCTGTTTTTT. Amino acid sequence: CAISDWQGLVGELFF.

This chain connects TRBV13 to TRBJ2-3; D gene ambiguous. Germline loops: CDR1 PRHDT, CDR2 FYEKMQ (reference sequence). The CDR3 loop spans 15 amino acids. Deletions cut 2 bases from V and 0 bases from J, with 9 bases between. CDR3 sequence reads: CASSLRLGSTDTQYF. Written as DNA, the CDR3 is TGTGCCAGCAGCTTACGGCTAGGCAGCACAGATACGCAGTATTTT.

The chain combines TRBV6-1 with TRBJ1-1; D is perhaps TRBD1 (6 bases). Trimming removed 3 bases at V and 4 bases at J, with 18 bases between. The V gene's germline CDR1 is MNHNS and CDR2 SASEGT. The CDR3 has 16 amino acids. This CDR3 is CASSDPTGWPGTEAFF. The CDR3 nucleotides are TGTGCCAGCAGTGACCCTACAGGGTGGCCTGGCACTGAAGCTTTCTTT.

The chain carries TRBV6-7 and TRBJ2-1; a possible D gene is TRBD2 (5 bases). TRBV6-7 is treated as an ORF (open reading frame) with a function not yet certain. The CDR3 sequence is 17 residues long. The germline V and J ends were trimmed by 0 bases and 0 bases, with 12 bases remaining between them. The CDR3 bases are TGTGCCAGCAGTTACTCCCCCCCCCGGGACTCCTACAATGAGCAGTTCTTC. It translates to CASSYSPPRDSYNEQFF.

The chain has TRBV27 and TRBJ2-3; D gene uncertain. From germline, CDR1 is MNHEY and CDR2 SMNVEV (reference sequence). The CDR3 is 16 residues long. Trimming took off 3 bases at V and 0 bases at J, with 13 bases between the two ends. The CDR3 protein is CASSLHPGPSTDTQYF. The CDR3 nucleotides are TGTGCCAGCAGTTTGCACCCGGGCCCTAGCACAGATACGCAGTATTTT.

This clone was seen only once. CDR3 loop: CASSYGQGAPREQYF. DNA of the CDR3: TGTGCCAGCAGTTACGGGCAGGGGGCGCCGCGCGAGCAGTACTTC. The chain carries TRBV6-6 and TRBJ2-7; TRBD1 agrees at 8 bases. Germline V gene data show CDR1 as MNHNY and CDR2 as SVGAGI (reference sequence). This CDR3 comprises 15 residues. The V segment lost 2 bases and the J segment 6 bases; nucleotides outside the gene matches: 9.

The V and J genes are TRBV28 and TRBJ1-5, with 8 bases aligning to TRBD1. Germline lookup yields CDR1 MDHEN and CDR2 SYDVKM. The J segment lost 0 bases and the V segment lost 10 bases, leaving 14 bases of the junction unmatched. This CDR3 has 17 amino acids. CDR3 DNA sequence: TGTGCCACCCAAGTCAGGGGGCGTACGATTAGCAATCAGCCCCAGCATTTT. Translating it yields CATQVRGRTISNQPQHF.